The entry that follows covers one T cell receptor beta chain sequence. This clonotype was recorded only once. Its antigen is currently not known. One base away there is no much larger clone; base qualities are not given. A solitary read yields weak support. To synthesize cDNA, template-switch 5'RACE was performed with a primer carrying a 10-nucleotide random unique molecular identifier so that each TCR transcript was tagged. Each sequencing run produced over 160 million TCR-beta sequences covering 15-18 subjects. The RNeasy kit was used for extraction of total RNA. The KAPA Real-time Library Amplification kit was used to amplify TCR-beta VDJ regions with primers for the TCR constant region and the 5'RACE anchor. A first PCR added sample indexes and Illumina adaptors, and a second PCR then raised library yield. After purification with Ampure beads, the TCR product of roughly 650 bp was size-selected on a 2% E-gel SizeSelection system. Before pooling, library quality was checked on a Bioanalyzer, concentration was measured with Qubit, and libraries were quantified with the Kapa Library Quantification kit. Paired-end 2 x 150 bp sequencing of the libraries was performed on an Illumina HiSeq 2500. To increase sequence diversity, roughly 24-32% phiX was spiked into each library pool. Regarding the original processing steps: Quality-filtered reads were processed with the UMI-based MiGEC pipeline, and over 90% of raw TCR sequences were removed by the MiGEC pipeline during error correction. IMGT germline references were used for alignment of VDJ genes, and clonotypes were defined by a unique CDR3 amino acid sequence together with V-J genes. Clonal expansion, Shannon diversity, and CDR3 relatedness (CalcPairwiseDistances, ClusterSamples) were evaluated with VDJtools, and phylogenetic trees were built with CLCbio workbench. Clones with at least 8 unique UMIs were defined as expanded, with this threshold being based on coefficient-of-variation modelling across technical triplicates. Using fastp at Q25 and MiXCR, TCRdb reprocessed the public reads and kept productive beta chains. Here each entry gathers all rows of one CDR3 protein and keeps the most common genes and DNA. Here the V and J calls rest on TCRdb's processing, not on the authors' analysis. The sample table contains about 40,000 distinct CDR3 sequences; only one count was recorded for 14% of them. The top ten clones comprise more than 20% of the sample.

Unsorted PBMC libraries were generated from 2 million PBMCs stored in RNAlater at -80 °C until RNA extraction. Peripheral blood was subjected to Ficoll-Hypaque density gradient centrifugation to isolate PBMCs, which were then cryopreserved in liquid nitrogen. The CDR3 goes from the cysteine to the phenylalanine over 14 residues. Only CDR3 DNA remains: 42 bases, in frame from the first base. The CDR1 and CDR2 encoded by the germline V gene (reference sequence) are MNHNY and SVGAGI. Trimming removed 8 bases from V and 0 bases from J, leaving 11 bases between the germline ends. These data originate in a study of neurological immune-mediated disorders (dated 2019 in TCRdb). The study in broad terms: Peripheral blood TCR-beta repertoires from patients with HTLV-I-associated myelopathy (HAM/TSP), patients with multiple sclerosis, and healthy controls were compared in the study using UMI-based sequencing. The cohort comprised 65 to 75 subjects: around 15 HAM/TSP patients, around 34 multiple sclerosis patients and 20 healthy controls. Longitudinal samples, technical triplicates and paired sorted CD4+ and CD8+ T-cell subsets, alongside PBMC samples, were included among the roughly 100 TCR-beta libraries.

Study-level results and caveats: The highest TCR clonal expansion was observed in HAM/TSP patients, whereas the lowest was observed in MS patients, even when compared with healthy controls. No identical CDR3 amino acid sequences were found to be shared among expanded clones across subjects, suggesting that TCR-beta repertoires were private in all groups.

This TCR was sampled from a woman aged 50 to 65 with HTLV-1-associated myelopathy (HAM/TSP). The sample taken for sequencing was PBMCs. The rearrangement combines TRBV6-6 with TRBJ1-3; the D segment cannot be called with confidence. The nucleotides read TGTGCCAGCCACCGACGGGGCTCTGGAAACACCATATATTTT. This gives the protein CASHRRGSGNTIYF.